One sample yielded the 20 T cell receptor beta chains listed below, sequenced in a study of T cells expressing NK-cell markers. TCRdb reprocessed the 5' RACE reads; each CDR3 protein has one entry and no DNA is given. The sample table sets out some 140,000 distinct CDR3 sequences. The sequenced sample consisted of blood T cells: a sorted CD56 or NKG2C T cell subset, CD4+ or CD8+ T cells, or bulk PBMC T cells (not recorded which). The receptors were sampled from a woman in her 50s in good health.

The chain combines TRBV12-3 or TRBV12-4 with TRBJ2-1. This CDR3 has 15 amino acids. The CDR3 spells CASSLSLGPHNEQFF.

Here the CDR3 reads CASSRTSGRIDTQYF. The chain combines TRBV9 with TRBJ2-3; as DNA is missing, the TRBD2 call by TCRdb cannot be tested. Germline-derived CDR1 and CDR2 are SGDLS and YYNGEE. The length of the CDR3 is 15 residues.

The chain is built from TRBV5-5 and TRBJ1-1. Germline values: CDR1 SGHKS, CDR2 YYEKEE (reference sequence). The CDR3 has 12 residues. The CDR3 sequence: CASSLSRLGAFF. Filled out from reference TRBV5-5 and TRBJ1-1, the complete variable domain reads DAGVTQSPTHLIKTRGQQVTLRCSPISGHKSVSWYQQVLGQGPQFIFQYYEKEERGRGNFPDRFSARQFPNYSSELNVNALLLGDSALYLCASSLSRLGAFFGQGTRLTVV.

The chain links TRBV4-1 to TRBJ2-1; TCRdb names TRBD2, which stays unverified in the absence of DNA. The CDR3 totals 13 residues. Germline loops: CDR1 MGHRA, CDR2 YSYEKL. The CDR3 loop is CASSQPGLAGQFF.

The chain has TRBV24-1 and TRBJ1-5. In germline, CDR1 is KGHDR, CDR2 SFDVKD. This CDR3 contains 14 residues. The chain's CDR3 is CATSDFGWDQPQHF.

The chain recombines TRBV14 with TRBJ2-1. This CDR3 contains 13 residues. Germline V gives CDR1 SGHDN, CDR2 FVKESK. This chain's CDR3 is CASSQGTYNEQFF.

CDR3 in amino acids: CASSLGPGVGYEQYF. V and J are TRBV5-1 and TRBJ2-7; TCRdb reports TRBD2, a call that lacks DNA to check it against. The germline CDR1 and CDR2 sequences are SGHRS and YFSETQ. This CDR3 region has 15 residues.

J is TRBJ2-1 and V is TRBV15; the D call of TRBD2 rests on TCRdb alone, since no DNA is present to check it. Per germline, CDR1 LNHNV and CDR2 YYDKDF (reference sequence). There are 16 residues in the CDR3. This CDR3 is CATSRPSGGPNNEQFF.

The V call is TRBV7-9, the J call TRBJ2-3; with no DNA, the TCRdb D assignment of TRBD2 cannot be verified. CDR3 length: 13 amino acids. CDR1 SEHNR and CDR2 FQNEAQ come from the germline V gene (reference sequence). CDR3 protein: CASSPRDSDTQYF.

The chain employs TRBV12-3 or TRBV12-4 and TRBJ2-1. The CDR3 is 11 amino acids. This chain's CDR3 is CASSTVNEQFF.

The chain has TRBV6-5 and TRBJ1-6; the D call from TCRdb, TRBD1, cannot be confirmed without DNA. CDR3 size: 12 residues. Germline V gives CDR1 MNHEY, CDR2 SVGAGI. The chain's CDR3 is CASSPAHPPLHF.

This CDR3 reads CASSLGTSGESSYEQYF. V usage is TRBV7-9 and J usage is TRBJ2-7; TCRdb calls TRBD2, which cannot be checked without DNA. This CDR3 region has 17 residues. In germline, CDR1 is SEHNR, CDR2 FQNEAQ (reference sequence).

The chain employs TRBV4-1 and TRBJ2-1; checking the TCRdb D call of TRBD1 is not possible without DNA. Germline values: CDR1 MGHRA, CDR2 YSYEKL. The CDR3 length is 13 residues. The chain's CDR3 is CASSHAGYQEWFF.

This chain links TRBV7-9 with TRBJ1-5; the TCRdb call, TRBD1, lacks DNA for checking. The length of the CDR3 is 14 residues. The germline V gene encodes CDR1 SEHNR and CDR2 FQNEAQ (reference sequence). This CDR3 is CASSSSTGDQPQHF. Full variable domain (outside the CDR3, taken from reference TRBV7-9 and TRBJ1-5): DTGVSQNPRHKITKRGQNVTFRCDPISEHNRLYWYRQTLGQGPEFLTYFQNEAQLEKSRLLSDRFSAERPKGSFSTLEIQRTEQGDSAMYLCASSSSTGDQPQHFGDGTRLSIL.

The rearrangement uses TRBV11-3 and TRBJ2-5; TCRdb calls TRBD2, which cannot be checked without DNA. The CDR3 runs 17 residues. The germline gives CDR1 SGHNT, CDR2 YENEEA. CDR3 residues: CASSPPGTSDFQETQYF.

The chain carries TRBV27 and TRBJ1-1; TCRdb's D call, TRBD1, is unchecked because there is no DNA. CDR1 is MNHEY and CDR2 is SMNVEV in the germline V gene (reference sequence). This CDR3 has 14 residues. CDR3 region: CASRVGGGNTEAFF.

The chain employs TRBV5-1 and TRBJ2-3; TCRdb lists TRBD1, though no DNA is available to test this call. The CDR3 covers 14 residues. Per germline, CDR1 SGHRS and CDR2 YFSETQ. The CDR3 spells CASSFGPGPDTQYF.

The chain is built from TRBV4-1 and TRBJ1-1; TCRdb's D gene call, TRBD1, goes unchecked for lack of DNA. Germline CDR1 is MGHRA and CDR2 is YSYEKL. There are 14 residues in the CDR3. The CDR3 is CASSQDLDRRRAFF.

The chain combines TRBV6-5 with TRBJ2-2; the D call from TCRdb, TRBD2, cannot be confirmed without DNA. This CDR3 spans 16 amino acids. CDR1 and CDR2 (germline): MNHEY, SVGAGI. This chain's CDR3 is CASSYSGTSFVGELFF.

The chain joins TRBV6-1 to TRBJ2-1. The CDR3 extends over 16 amino acids. Germline assignment: CDR1 MNHNS and CDR2 SASEGT. The CDR3 loop reads CASSEDTSRSYNEQFF.